This T cell receptor (beta chain) was captured in a study of blood T cells in healthy people across ages. Study results and limitations: Diversity of TCR beta correlated strongly with naive T cell percentage. Expanded clonotype changes were possibly confounded by unknown donor CMV status.

This CDR3 has 16 amino acids. The germline V gene encodes CDR1 SGHTA and CDR2 FQGNSA. Trimming pared 5 bases from V and 5 bases from J, leaving 19 bases between. This clonotype has more than one count but fewer than ten. Its antigen remains unidentified. The use of a sample-barcoded 5' primer and a J-beta primer mix characterized a second PCR of 7 to 11 cycles. A single record per CDR3 protein comes from TCRdb applying MiXCR to the 5' RACE reads. Here the sample spans around 2 million distinct CDR3 sequences, about two fifths being singletons. This clonotype originated in a human donor in good health. The rearrangement joins TRBV7-2 to TRBJ2-1; unclear D gene. Specimen: blood. CDR3 loop: CASSPVGVRADNEQFF. CDR3 bases: TGTGCCAGCAGCCCAGTTGGGGTTCGGGCGGACAATGAGCAGTTCTTC.